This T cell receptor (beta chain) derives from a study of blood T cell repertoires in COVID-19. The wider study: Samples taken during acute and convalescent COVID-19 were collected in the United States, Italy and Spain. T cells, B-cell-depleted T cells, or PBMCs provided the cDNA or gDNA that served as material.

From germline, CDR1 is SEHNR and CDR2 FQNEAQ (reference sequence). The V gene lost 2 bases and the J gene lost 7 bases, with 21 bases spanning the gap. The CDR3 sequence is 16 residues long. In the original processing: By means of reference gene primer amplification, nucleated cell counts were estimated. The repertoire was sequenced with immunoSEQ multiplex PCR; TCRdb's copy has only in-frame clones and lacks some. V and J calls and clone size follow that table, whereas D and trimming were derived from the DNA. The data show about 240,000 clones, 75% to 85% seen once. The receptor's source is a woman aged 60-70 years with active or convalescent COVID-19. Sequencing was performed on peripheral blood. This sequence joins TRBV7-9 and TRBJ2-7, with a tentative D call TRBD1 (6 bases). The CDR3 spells CASSLRITGLVEEQYF. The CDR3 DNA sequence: TGTGCCAGCAGCTTAAGAATAACAGGGCTGGTGGAGGAGCAGTACTTC.